The present T cell receptor beta chain was sequenced within a study of post-analysis software for immune sequencing data. Overall study findings and caveats: Patients carried a handful of TRBV segments more frequently than controls did, and TRBV5-6, TRBV5-1 and TRBV20-1 were among them.

This CDR3 is built from 10 residues. The V gene's germline CDR1 is SNHLY and CDR2 FYNNEI. V gave up 1 base and J gave up 7 bases, with 1 base separating them. Points on this clonotype: The antigen remains undetermined.

Researchers reported that TCR beta cDNA libraries carried unique molecular identifiers. One entry per CDR3 protein, called by TCRdb with MiXCR from the PCR reads. The data show about 770,000 distinct CDR3 sequences, 46% seen once. The sequencing input was blood. The TCR sequence derives from a girl aged 10-17 years with multiple sclerosis. The chain is built from TRBV2 and TRBJ1-1; D not resolved. The CDR3 is CASSEGEAFF. CDR3 nucleotide sequence: TGTGCCAGCAGTGAAGGTGAAGCTTTCTTT. Based on the CDR3 plus reference TRBV2 and TRBJ1-1, the full variable domain is EPEVTQTPSHQVTQMGQEVILRCVPISNHLYFYWYRQILGQKVEFLVSFYNNEISEKSEIFDDQFSVERPDGSNFTLKIRSTKLEDSAMYFCASSEGEAFFGQGTRLTVV.